The clone carrying this T cell receptor beta chain is medium-sized by share. This sample is part of a study of metastatic and nonmetastatic thyroid tumors. TCRdb recomputed clones from the PCR reads via MiXCR. Of more than 13,000 clones in the sample, under 25% were seen once. Patients underwent thyroid surgery, and none had received any treatment before it. The origin of this receptor is a female donor with papillary thyroid cancer or a benign thyroid nodule (not recorded which). Some clones in this sample may be carry-over from other donors' samples. The sequenced sample was blood.

The CDR3 DNA sequence: TGTGCCAGCAGTTACGTTGGCGGGGGGGGTAACACAGATACGCAGTATTTT. Its protein is CASSYVGGGGNTDTQYF. The rearrangement links TRBV6-5 to TRBJ2-3; 9 positions agree with TRBD2. This CDR3 is 17 amino acids long. Losses at the gene ends were 2 bases for V and 2 bases for J; bases not matched to a gene: 8. CDR1 is MNHEY and CDR2 is SVGAGI in the germline V gene.